The 26 T cell receptor beta chains below were found in one sample sequenced in a study of cytomegalovirus exposure and HLA in healthy donors (dated by TCRdb to the late 2010s). The library was obtained by the immunoSEQ multiplex PCR assay. For the multiplex PCR, a mixture combining 60 forward primers for TCR Vbeta segments and 13 reverse primers for TCR Jbeta segments was used. What TCRdb holds here is the immuneACCESS table cut down to in-frame rearrangements. Part of the clones is not present; checked against another copy, under half of the missing clones reflect an unresolved V gene, and the others are unexplained. The sample profile shows more than 200,000 clones; 70% to 90% of them were found once. The top ten clones comprise 1.3% of the sample. Specimen: PBMCs. Source of these receptors: a human donor in good health.

The chain is built from TRBV9 and TRBJ2-7, with D hard to call. The germline CDR1 and CDR2 sequences are SGDLS and YYNGEE. The ends were cut back, 7 bases at V and 4 bases at J, with 24 bases in the middle. The CDR3 has 16 amino acids. For the CDR3, the DNA is TGTGCCAGCCTTCCCTATAAACAGATCTGCCATTACGAGCAGTACTTC. This encodes CASLPYKQICHYEQYF.

In this sample, this clone turned up a few times. In DNA form, the CDR3 reads TGTGCCTGGAGTGGGGCTTACAATGAGCAGTTCTTC. Translating it yields CAWSGAYNEQFF. This chain links TRBV30 with TRBJ2-1, with D unresolved. CDR1 is GTSNPN, CDR2 SVGIG, per germline (reference sequence). The V end lost 1 base, the J end lost 4 bases, and 5 bases lay between the germline ends. The CDR3 is made up of 12 amino acids. The whole variable domain, remainder taken from reference TRBV30 and TRBJ2-1, is SQTIHQWPATLVQPVGSPLSLECTVEGTSNPNLYWYRQAAGRGLQLLFYSVGIGQISSEVPQNLSASRPQDRQFILSSKKLLLSDSGFYLCAWSGAYNEQFFGPGTRLTVL.

The chain employs TRBV4-2 and TRBJ1-3; 10 bases are shared with TRBD1. The V segment lost 1 base and the J segment 2 bases; nucleotides outside the gene matches: 5. Per germline, CDR1 LGHNA and CDR2 YNFKEQ. This CDR3 is 17 amino acids long. The CDR3 loop is CASSQVPGQGAGNTIYF. CDR3 DNA: TGTGCCAGCAGCCAAGTACCTGGACAGGGGGCTGGAAACACCATATATTTT.

The rearrangement joins TRBV7-2 to TRBJ1-2; D is unclear. This CDR3 spans 15 amino acids. Germline assignment: CDR1 SGHTA and CDR2 FQGNSA. Trimming stripped 1 base from V and 0 bases from J, with 9 bases between. CDR3 protein: CASSLGAGTNYGYTF. The CDR3 DNA is TGTGCCAGCAGCTTAGGAGCAGGCACTAACTATGGCTACACCTTC.

J is TRBJ2-5 and V is TRBV19; 11 nucleotides line up with TRBD2. CDR1 is LNHDA, CDR2 SQIVND, per germline (reference sequence). The CDR3 totals 16 residues. V trimming: 5 bases; J trimming: 0 bases; junction bases outside the gene matches: 5. The CDR3 DNA follows: TGTGCCAGTAGTCCCCGACTAGCGGGAAACCAAGAGACCCAGTACTTC. Protein: CASSPRLAGNQETQYF.

V and J are TRBV10-2 and TRBJ2-1, with 10 bases fitting TRBD2. Unmatched junction bases numbered 6, after V lost 6 bases and J lost 4 bases. The length of the CDR3 is 15 residues. From germline, CDR1 is WSHSY and CDR2 SAAADI. The CDR3, as DNA: TGCGCCAGCAGGGAAAGCGGGAGGGGATACAATGAGCAGTTCTTC. Protein sequence: CASRESGRGYNEQFF.

This sequence joins TRBV5-4 and TRBJ2-2; no reliable D call. The germline CDR1 and CDR2 sequences are SGHNT and YYREEE (reference sequence). The CDR3 totals 13 residues. The germline V and J ends were trimmed by 0 bases and 5 bases, with 5 bases remaining between them. The CDR3 coding sequence is TGTGCCAGCAGCTTGGACTATACCGGGGAGCTGTTTTTT. Translated, it gives CASSLDYTGELFF.

This clone was seen a single time. This chain links TRBV10-3 with TRBJ2-7, with D maybe TRBD1 (6 bases). The CDR3 consists of 13 residues. Germline V lookup: CDR1 ENHRY, CDR2 SYGVKD. Trimming left V 3 bases short and J 2 bases short, with 8 bases between. The CDR3 loop reads CAISDGGTYEQYF. The CDR3 nucleotides read TGTGCCATCAGTGATGGGGGCACCTACGAGCAGTACTTC.

The chain employs TRBV10-3 and TRBJ2-5; 13 nucleotides line up with TRBD2. The CDR3 is 17 residues long. Trimming removed 2 bases from V and 2 bases from J; junction bases left unmatched: 5. Germline CDR1 ENHRY, CDR2 SYGVKD. CDR3 coding DNA: TGTGCCATCAGTGAGAGCGGACTAGCGGGAGCACAAGAGACCCAGTACTTC. The encoded protein is CAISESGLAGAQETQYF.

The chain employs TRBV27 and TRBJ1-5, with TRBD1 identical over 9 bases. The V gene end was trimmed by 8 bases and the J gene end by 5 bases; junction bases not matched to a gene: 4. The CDR3 spans 13 residues. Germline lookup yields CDR1 MNHEY and CDR2 SMNVEV (reference sequence). This chain's CDR3 is CASGQGIHQPQHF. CDR3 sequence (DNA): TGTGCCAGCGGACAGGGGATCCATCAGCCCCAGCATTTT.

The chain links TRBV5-1 to TRBJ2-7; 10 bases align to TRBD1. With V trimmed by 3 bases and J by 2 bases, 17 bases remained unmatched. In germline, CDR1 is SGHRS, CDR2 YFSETQ. CDR3 length: 19 amino acids. DNA for the CDR3: TGCGCCAGCAGCTATTACCTTACGGGAACCGGGACAGGGGCCTACGAGCAGTACTTC. Translated, it gives CASSYYLTGTGTGAYEQYF.

V gene TRBV5-1 combines with J gene TRBJ2-7; maybe TRBD1 (6 bases). Germline CDR1 is SGHRS and CDR2 is YFSETQ. V was pared by 4 bases and J by 2 bases, with 10 bases between. The CDR3 contains 13 residues. The CDR3 DNA sequence: TGCGCCAGCAGCGGGGGCACCGCCTACGAGCAGTACTTC. Its translation: CASSGGTAYEQYF.

The J gene is TRBJ2-5, the V gene TRBV5-1, with D possibly being TRBD1 (6 bases). Germline V CDR1 and CDR2: SGHRS, YFSETQ. The ends were cut back, 3 bases at V and 5 bases at J, with 17 bases in the middle. CDR3 length: 15 residues. The CDR3 reads CASSSRHGQLETQYF. As DNA, the CDR3 is TGCGCCAGCAGCTCTCGCCATGGACAGTTGGAGACCCAGTACTTC. Full variable domain (missing parts from reference TRBV5-1 and TRBJ2-5): KAGVTQTPRYLIKTRGQQVTLSCSPISGHRSVSWYQQTPGQGLQFLFEYFSETQRNKGNFPGRFSGRQFSNSRSEMNVSTLELGDSALYLCASSSRHGQLETQYFGPGTRLLVL.

The rearrangement uses TRBV6-6 and TRBJ2-7, with 7 bases lining up with TRBD2. V lost 2 bases to trimming and J lost 1 base; unmatched junction nucleotides: 5. The CDR3 loop spans 15 amino acids. In germline, CDR1 is MNHNY, CDR2 SVGAGI (reference sequence). The CDR3 DNA sequence: TGTGCCAGCAGTTACAGGCTAGCGGTATCCTACGAGCAGTACTTC. Translating gives CASSYRLAVSYEQYF.

The V and J genes are TRBV19 and TRBJ1-2; D remains unclear. This CDR3 is 16 amino acids long. Trimming took 3 bases from V and 8 from J, leaving 22 bases between them. Germline V lookup: CDR1 LNHDA, CDR2 SQIVND (reference sequence). For the CDR3, the DNA is TGTGCCAGTAGTATCGAGTCGGGGTTTCGGCTCTGGGGCTACACCTTC. Its translation is CASSIESGFRLWGYTF. The whole variable domain, remainder taken from reference TRBV19 and TRBJ1-2, is DGGITQSPKYLFRKEGQNVTLSCEQNLNHDAMYWYRQDPGQGLRLIYYSQIVNDFQKGDIAEGYSVSREKKESFPLTVTSAQKNPTAFYLCASSIESGFRLWGYTFGSGTRLTVV.

The gene calls are TRBV5-1 and TRBJ2-7, with a weak D call TRBD2 (6 bases). Trimming removed 5 bases at V and 3 bases at J, with 15 bases between. This CDR3 is built from 14 residues. Looked up from germline, CDR1 is SGHRS and CDR2 is YFSETQ. CDR3 nucleotide sequence: TGCGCCAGCAGAGCCGGGGGTCTGAACTACGAGCAGTACTTC. Translating it yields CASRAGGLNYEQYF.

V and J are TRBV6-6 and TRBJ2-5; 12 bases map to TRBD1. The CDR3 loop spans 16 amino acids. The trim removed 2 bases at V and 4 bases at J, leaving 5 bases unmatched. The V gene's germline CDR1 is MNHNY and CDR2 SVGAGI (reference sequence). The CDR3 protein is CASSYRDRGRGETQYF. DNA of the CDR3: TGTGCCAGCAGTTACCGGGACAGGGGGCGAGGAGAGACCCAGTACTTC.

The chain employs TRBV10-3 and TRBJ1-1; 7 bases line up with TRBD1. Germline-derived CDR1 and CDR2 are ENHRY and SYGVKD. The J segment lost 4 bases and the V segment lost 10 bases, leaving 12 bases of the junction unmatched. The CDR3 is 14 residues long. CDR3 sequence reads: CATAIDRDATEAFF. The CDR3 nucleotides are TGTGCCACAGCCATTGACAGGGATGCCACTGAAGCTTTCTTT.

As to this clone: One end of the junction fails to match germline, which may point to a read error. This chain uses TRBV7-9 with TRBJ1-4; D gene uncertain. Germline V gene data show CDR1 as SEHNR and CDR2 as FQNEAQ (reference sequence). The CDR3 contains 15 residues. This chain's CDR3 is CSSSDTDRPNEKLFF. For the CDR3, the DNA is TGTTCCAGCAGCGACACTGACCGGCCTAATGAAAAACTGTTTTTT.

This clone turned up a few times. The chain recombines TRBV6-6 with TRBJ2-1, with TRBD2 identical over 9 bases. This CDR3 has 12 residues. Germline values: CDR1 MNHNY, CDR2 SVGAGI (reference sequence). J gave up 10 bases and V 6 bases, and 4 bases lay outside the gene matches. The CDR3 DNA is TGTGCCAGCAGGGGACTAGCCGTAGAGCAGTTCTTC. It is translated as CASRGLAVEQFF.

The DNA of the CDR3 is TGCAGCTTGTCACTACAGGGGGTTAGAAGTGGCAATGAGCAGTTCTTC. Protein product: CSLSLQGVRSGNEQFF. The chain uses TRBV29-1 and TRBJ2-1, with 8 bases fitting TRBD1. Germline lookup yields CDR1 SQVTM and CDR2 ANQGSEA. V lost 8 bases, J lost 6 bases, and 18 bases stayed unmatched. The CDR3 runs 16 residues.

This clone has more than one count but fewer than ten. The chain joins TRBV4-1 to TRBJ1-5, with 9 bases identical to TRBD1. The CDR3 runs to 17 residues. Trimming took 3 bases from V and 4 from J; bases not matched to a gene: 10. CDR1 MGHRA and CDR2 YSYEKL come from the germline V gene. The CDR3: CASSHPYSGTGNQPQHF. CDR3 coding DNA: TGCGCCAGCAGCCATCCGTATTCCGGGACAGGGAATCAGCCCCAGCATTTT.

CDR3: CASSQAPPNLTPDEKLFF. The CDR3 DNA reads as TGCGCCAGCAGCCAAGCCCCACCCAACTTAACCCCGGATGAAAAACTGTTTTTT. V and J are TRBV4-1 and TRBJ1-4; no clear D gene. The CDR3 consists of 18 residues. Trimming removed 1 base at V and 6 bases at J, with 21 bases between. The germline V gene encodes CDR1 MGHRA and CDR2 YSYEKL.

This rearrangement joins TRBV19 to TRBJ2-2; perhaps TRBD2 as D (5 bases). This CDR3 is 12 amino acids long. CDR1 and CDR2 (germline): LNHDA, SQIVND (reference sequence). V shed 5 bases and J shed 6 bases, with 7 bases lying between them. The CDR3 nucleotides are TGTGCCAGTAGTGTGAGGGCCGGGGAGCTGTTTTTT. It codes for CASSVRAGELFF.

V gene TRBV6-1 combines with J gene TRBJ1-2; 11 bases map to TRBD1. The CDR3 covers 15 residues. V lost 3 bases, J lost 7 bases, and 7 bases stayed unmatched. Germline assignment: CDR1 MNHNS and CDR2 SASEGT. CDR3: CASSDLPDRGLGYTF. The CDR3 DNA reads TGTGCCAGCAGTGACCTTCCGGACAGGGGGCTTGGCTACACCTTC.

This chain joins TRBV6-9 and TRBJ1-5, with D perhaps matching TRBD1 (5 bases). The V end lost 2 bases, the J end lost 4 bases, and 21 bases lay between the germline ends. CDR1 is MNHGY, CDR2 SVAAGI, per germline. CDR3 size: 18 residues. CDR3 in DNA: TGTGCCAGCAGTTATCCTCCTGATGGGGCAGACCTTAATCAGCCCCAGCATTTT. Translating gives CASSYPPDGADLNQPQHF.